Following are 4 T cell receptor beta chains from one sample sequenced in a study of neurological immune-mediated disorders. Using its own MiXCR run on the 5' RACE reads, TCRdb lists one record per CDR3 protein. Of 87,000 or so distinct CDR3 sequences in the sample, roughly 3.5% were seen once. Specimen: PBMCs. These receptors all stem from a woman aged 18-29 years with multiple sclerosis.

This clonotype has a count of ten or more. This chain uses TRBV11-1 with TRBJ2-5; TRBD1 is a possible D gene (5 bases). V lost 5 bases and J lost 4, with 17 bases in between. This CDR3 comprises 15 residues. Germline CDR1 SGHAT, CDR2 FQDESV (reference sequence). The CDR3 DNA follows: TGTGCCAGCAGCCCGATGGCAGGGTTTGGAGAGACCCAGTACTTC. Its protein product is CASSPMAGFGETQYF.

This clonotype was detected many times. The chain has TRBV20-1 and TRBJ2-7; 7 bases fit TRBD2. J gave up 9 bases and V 7 bases, and 21 bases lay outside the gene matches. The CDR3 is 15 residues long. Germline loops: CDR1 DFQATT, CDR2 SNEGSKA (reference sequence). The CDR3 loop is CSVLKGAGGGLSQYF. The DNA of the CDR3 is TGCAGTGTCCTCAAAGGGGCTGGGGGAGGGCTTTCGCAGTACTTC.

This clonotype was seen repeatedly, ten times or more. The chain is built from TRBV4-2 and TRBJ2-2, with 15 nucleotides matching TRBD2. Losses at the gene ends were 5 bases for V and 6 bases for J; bases not matched to a gene: 10. The germline gives CDR1 LGHNA, CDR2 YNFKEQ. The CDR3 runs to 18 residues. The CDR3 protein is CASSDGLAGGLDAGELFF. The CDR3 region has the DNA TGTGCCAGCAGCGACGGACTAGCGGGAGGGCTTGACGCCGGGGAGCTGTTTTTT.

This clonotype was detected only a few times. CDR3 in amino acids: CASSQGTWGEKLFF. The CDR3 DNA sequence: TGCGCCAGCAGCCAAGGGACCTGGGGGGAAAAACTGTTTTTT. The chain carries TRBV4-1 and TRBJ1-4, with a possible D match to TRBD1 (5 bases). Trimming cost V 1 base and J 8 bases, with 11 bases left between them. CDR3 size: 14 residues. Germline V gene lookup returns CDR1 MGHRA and CDR2 YSYEKL.